This is a list of T cell receptor beta chains from one sample in a study of blood T cell repertoires in COVID-19. The assay was immunoSEQ multiplex PCR, and TCRdb's table has in-frame clones only and misses some. The sample lists 250,000 or so clones, roughly 86% occurring once. The specimen was peripheral blood. Receptor source: a woman in her sixties or seventies with COVID-19, enrolled during active disease. Each CDR3 is given with its conserved first and last residue. D genes are given only for firm matches. Clone size is shown for a subset of rows, as once, few, many or a class of expanded clone.

abundance	v_gene	j_gene	d_gene	CDR3nt	CDR3aa
NA	TRBV27	TRBJ2-1	NA	TGTGCCAGCAGTTTGAGGGTTTCCTACAATGAGCAGTTCTTC	CASSLRVSYNEQFF
NA	TRBV12-2	TRBJ2-3	NA	TGTGCAAGTCGCTTTCCCCCAGTTGGCGGGAGGAGGAGAACGCAGTATTTT	CASRFPPVGGRRRTQYF
NA	TRBV7-2	TRBJ1-2	NA	TGTGCCAGCAGCTTAGGACGGAGAAACTATGGCTACACCTTC	CASSLGRRNYGYTF
NA	TRBV21-1	TRBJ2-2	NA	TGTGCCAGCAGCAAAGTTCTAGAGGTCACCGGGGAGCTGTTTTTT	CASSKVLEVTGELFF
NA	TRBV7-2	TRBJ1-2	NA	TGTGCCAGCAGCCCAAGCGGGCAGGGCTATGGCTACACCTTC	CASSPSGQGYGYTF
NA	TRBV4-3	TRBJ2-7	TRBD2	TGCGCCAGCAGCCAAGTGGCAGCGGGAGGCTCTTACGAGCAGTACTTC	CASSQVAAGGSYEQYF
NA	TRBV30	TRBJ1-5	TRBD1	TGTGCCTGGACCGAGGGGGCTAGTAGCAATCAGCCCCAGCATTTT	CAWTEGASSNQPQHF
NA	TRBV5-4	TRBJ2-2	TRBD2	TGTGCCAGCAGCGCAAGGGCCGCGGGAGGTCGGACCGGGGAGCTGTTTTTT	CASSARAAGGRTGELFF
NA	TRBV6-1	TRBJ1-6	NA	TGTGCCAGCAGTGAAGGAATGAGACAGATCTATAATTCACCCCTCCACTTT	CASSEGMRQIYNSPLHF
NA	TRBV7-9	TRBJ1-1	NA	TGTGCCAGCAGCTTCCAGGGTTTAGGAACTGAAGCTTTCTTT	CASSFQGLGTEAFF
NA	TRBV27	TRBJ1-4	TRBD1	TGTGCCAGCAGTTTATCGATCGGCCCAGGGGGATATGAAAAACTGTTTTTT	CASSLSIGPGGYEKLFF
NA	TRBV28	TRBJ1-5	NA	TGTGCCAGCAGCCCCGTGTTGCAGCCCCAGCATTTT	CASSPVLQPQHF
few	TRBV6-2/TRBV6-3	TRBJ2-3	TRBD2	TGTGCCAGCAGTCCGTTAGCGGGGGGGAACCCTAGCACAGATACGCAGTATTTT	CASSPLAGGNPSTDTQYF
NA	TRBV30	TRBJ2-5	NA	TGTGCCTGGAGTGTAGGTAGCGGTGGAGAGACCCAGTACTTC	CAWSVGSGGETQYF
NA	TRBV4-2	TRBJ1-1	TRBD1	TGTGCCAGCAGCCATCGGACAGGGGGCTTCGCTTTCTTT	CASSHRTGGFAFF
NA	TRBV28	TRBJ1-1	TRBD1	TGTGCCAGCAGTTACAGGGGGCGGTTTGAAGCTTTCTTT	CASSYRGRFEAFF
NA	TRBV7-2	TRBJ1-2	NA	TGTGCCAGCAGCTATGACAGCGCACTGTCCCCTGGCTACACCTTC	CASSYDSALSPGYTF
NA	TRBV23-1	TRBJ2-7	TRBD2	TGCGCCAGCAGAGCGGGACTAGCGGGGGGATACGAGCAGTACTTC	CASRAGLAGGYEQYF
NA	TRBV19	TRBJ2-5	NA	TGTGCCAGTAGTATAGGGGCGGGTAGCGGAGACCGCCAAGAGACCCAGTACTTC	CASSIGAGSGDRQETQYF
NA	TRBV18	TRBJ1-2	NA	TGTGCCAGCTCACCACCGGGCAGGACAACTACTAACTATGGCTACACCTTC	CASSPPGRTTTNYGYTF
NA	TRBV25-1	TRBJ1-6	NA	TGTGCCAGCAGAAGTCCGGGACATTCTAATTCACCCCTCCACTTT	CASRSPGHSNSPLHF
few	TRBV5-4	TRBJ2-5	TRBD1	TGTGCCAGCAGCTCCCCGACAGGGAACCAAGAGACCCAGTACTTC	CASSSPTGNQETQYF
few	TRBV7-9	TRBJ1-3	NA	TGTGCCAGCAGCTTAAGGAGGGGAGGGCCTGGAAACACCATATATTTT	CASSLRRGGPGNTIYF
once	TRBV28	TRBJ1-4	NA	TGTGCCAGCAGTCTCAGGGTCGGGAAACTGTTTTTT	CASSLRVGKLFF
NA	TRBV6-2/TRBV6-3	TRBJ1-5	NA	TGTGCCAGCAGTTATTTGAGACAGTCCAATCAGCCCCAGCATTTT	CASSYLRQSNQPQHF
NA	TRBV6-2/TRBV6-3	TRBJ2-2	TRBD2	TGTGCCAGCAGTTACTCCCCACCTTCTAGCGGGAATACGAACACCGGGGAGCTGTTTTTT	CASSYSPPSSGNTNTGELFF
NA	TRBV12-2	TRBJ2-7	NA	TGTGCAAGTCGCTTGGGGGGTGGATCCACCTACGAGCAGTACTTC	CASRLGGGSTYEQYF
NA	TRBV27	TRBJ2-1	NA	TGTGCCAGCAGTTTTAAGTCAGGGTTTAGCGGTTTTTACAATGAGCAGTTCTTC	CASSFKSGFSGFYNEQFF
once	TRBV28	TRBJ2-1	NA	TGTGCCAGCAGTTCACCCATAGCGGAAACCTACAATGAGCAGTTCTTC	CASSSPIAETYNEQFF
NA	TRBV5-1	TRBJ1-1	TRBD1	TGCGCCAGCAGCTTGGTCACAGGGGGTGGGAACACTGAAGCTTTCTTT	CASSLVTGGGNTEAFF
NA	TRBV30	TRBJ1-1	NA	TGTGCCTGCTCGGGGGGATTTAACACTGAAGCTTTCTTT	CACSGGFNTEAFF